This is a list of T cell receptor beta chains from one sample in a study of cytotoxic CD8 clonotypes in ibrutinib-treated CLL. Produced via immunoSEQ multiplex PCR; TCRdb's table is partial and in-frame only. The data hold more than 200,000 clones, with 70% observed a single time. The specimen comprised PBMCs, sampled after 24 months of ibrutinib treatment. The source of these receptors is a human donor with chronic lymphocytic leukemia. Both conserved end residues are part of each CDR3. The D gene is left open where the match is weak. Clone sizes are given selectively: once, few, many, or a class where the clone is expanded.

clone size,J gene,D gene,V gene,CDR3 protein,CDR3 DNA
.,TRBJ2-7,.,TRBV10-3,CAISESGGEQYF,TGTGCCATCAGTGAGTCAGGGGGCGAGCAGTACTTC
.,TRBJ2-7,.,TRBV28,CASSLYGTEAYEQYF,TGTGCCAGCAGTTTATACGGGACGGAAGCCTACGAGCAGTACTTC
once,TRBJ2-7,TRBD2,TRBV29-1,CSVEIASGAKHYEQYF,TGCAGCGTTGAGATCGCTAGCGGGGCCAAGCACTACGAGCAGTACTTC
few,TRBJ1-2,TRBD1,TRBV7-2,CASSPGQGSDGYTF,TGTGCCAGCAGCCCGGGACAGGGGTCTGATGGCTACACCTTC
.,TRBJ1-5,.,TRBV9,CASSVGLFNQPQHF,TGTGCCAGCAGCGTAGGGTTATTCAATCAGCCCCAGCATTTT
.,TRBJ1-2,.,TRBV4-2,CASSRGGYDGYTF,TGTGCCAGCAGCCGAGGCGGTTACGATGGCTACACCTTC
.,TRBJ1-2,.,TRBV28,CASSLALNHGYTF,TGTGCCAGCAGTTTAGCCCTAAATCATGGCTACACCTTC
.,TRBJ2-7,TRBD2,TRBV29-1,CSVEGGRDYEQYF,TGCAGCGTTGAAGGTGGGAGGGACTACGAGCAGTACTTC
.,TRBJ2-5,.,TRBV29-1,CSVMVQETQYF,TGCAGTGTTATGGTACAAGAGACCCAGTACTTC
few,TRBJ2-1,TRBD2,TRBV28,CASSPEGSSGITDYGRWYNEQFF,TGTGCCAGCAGCCCCGAGGGGAGTAGCGGGATCACGGACTACGGGAGGTGGTACAATGAGCAGTTCTTC
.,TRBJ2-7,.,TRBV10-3,CAISELGAYEQYF,TGTGCCATCAGTGAACTCGGGGCCTACGAGCAGTACTTC
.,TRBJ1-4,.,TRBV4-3,CASSQDKAPRFATNEKLFF,TGCGCCAGCAGCCAAGATAAGGCCCCACGTTTTGCAACTAATGAAAAACTGTTTTTT
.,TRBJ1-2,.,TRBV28,CASISDRTYGYTF,TGTGCCAGCATCTCGGACAGAACCTATGGCTACACCTTC
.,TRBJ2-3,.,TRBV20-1,CSASPTDTQYF,TGCAGTGCTAGCCCCACAGATACGCAGTATTTT
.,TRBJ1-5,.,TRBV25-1,CASSEYGGGNQPQHF,TGTGCCAGCAGTGAATACGGGGGAGGCAATCAGCCCCAGCATTTT
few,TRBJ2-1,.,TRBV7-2,CASSSLARHEQFF,TGTGCCAGCAGCTCACTAGCTCGGCATGAGCAGTTCTTC
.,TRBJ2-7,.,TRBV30,CAWSVGSYPYEQYF,TGTGCCTGGAGTGTTGGTAGCTATCCCTACGAGCAGTACTTC
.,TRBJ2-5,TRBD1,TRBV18,CASSPTTGGTSAPWETQYF,TGTGCCAGCTCACCTACGACAGGGGGCACTTCGGCGCCCTGGGAGACCCAGTACTTC
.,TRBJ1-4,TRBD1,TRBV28,CASSFHGTERNEKLFF,TGTGCCAGCAGTTTCCATGGGACAGAGAGGAATGAAAAACTGTTTTTT
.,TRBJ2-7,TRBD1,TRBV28,CASTRTGFYNEQYF,TGTGCCAGCACCCGGACAGGGTTCTACAACGAGCAGTACTTC
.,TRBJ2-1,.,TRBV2,CASSEMGQGYNEQFF,TGTGCCAGCAGTGAAATGGGGCAGGGTTACAATGAGCAGTTCTTC
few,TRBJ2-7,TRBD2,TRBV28,CASSETGTSGTYEQYF,TGTGCCAGCTCCGAGACCGGGACTAGCGGGACCTACGAGCAGTACTTC
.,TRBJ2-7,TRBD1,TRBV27,CASSTPTGVAYF,TGTGCCAGCAGTACACCGACAGGGGTCGCGTACTTC
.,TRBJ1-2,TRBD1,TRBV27,CASSSNDRVLGYTF,TGTGCCAGCAGTTCAAACGACAGGGTCCTTGGCTACACCTTC
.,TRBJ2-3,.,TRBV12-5,CASGWKTPDTQYF,TGTGCTAGTGGTTGGAAGACCCCAGATACGCAGTATTTT
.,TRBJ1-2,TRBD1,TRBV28,CASSRGGTGYGYTF,TGTGCCAGCAGTCGAGGCGGGACAGGCTATGGCTACACCTTC
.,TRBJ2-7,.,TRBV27,CASSLAGRTAYEQYF,TGTGCCAGCAGTTTAGCGGGCAGGACAGCCTACGAGCAGTACTTC
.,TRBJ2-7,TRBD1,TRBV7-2,CASSWDSGNYEQYF,TGTGCCAGCAGCTGGGACAGTGGGAACTACGAGCAGTACTTC
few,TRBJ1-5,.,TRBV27,CASSLNVQGNQPQHF,TGTGCCAGCAGTTTGAATGTACAGGGTAACCAGCCCCAGCATTTT
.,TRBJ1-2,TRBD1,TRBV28,CASSSPGRQGTVGYTF,TGTGCCAGCAGTTCTCCGGGCCGACAGGGTACGGTCGGCTACACCTTC
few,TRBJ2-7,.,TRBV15,CATSPPRGKQYF,TGTGCCACCAGCCCTCCGCGGGGTAAGCAGTACTTC
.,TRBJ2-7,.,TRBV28,CASSYRTAYEQYF,TGTGCCAGCAGCTACCGGACAGCCTACGAGCAGTACTTC
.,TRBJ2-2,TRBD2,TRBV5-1,CASSIGGSNTGELFF,TGCGCCAGCAGTATCGGCGGGAGCAACACCGGGGAGCTGTTTTTT
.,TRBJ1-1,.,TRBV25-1,CASSERSREMNTEAFF,TGTGCCAGCAGTGAACGTTCACGGGAGATGAACACTGAAGCTTTCTTT
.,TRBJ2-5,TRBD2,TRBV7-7,CASSLVSAGGGETQYF,TGTGCTAGCAGCTTAGTTTCGGCGGGAGGAGGTGAGACCCAGTACTTC
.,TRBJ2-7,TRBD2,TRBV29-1,CSVSGSPYEQYF,TGCAGCGTTAGCGGGAGTCCCTACGAGCAGTACTTC
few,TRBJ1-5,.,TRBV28,CASSLSQDNQPQHF,TGTGCCAGCAGTTTATCCCAGGATAATCAGCCCCAGCATTTT
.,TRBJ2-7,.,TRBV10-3,CATMGSGDEQYF,TGTGCTACCATGGGCTCCGGGGACGAGCAGTACTTC
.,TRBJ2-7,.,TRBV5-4,CASSSQPSYEQYF,TGTGCCAGCAGCTCCCAACCCTCCTACGAGCAGTACTTC
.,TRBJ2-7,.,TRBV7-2,CASSLDPGYEQYF,TGTGCCAGCAGCTTAGATCCGGGCTACGAGCAGTACTTC
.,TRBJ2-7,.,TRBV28,CASSSPGSSYEQYF,TGTGCCAGCAGTTCACCTGGAAGCTCCTACGAGCAGTACTTC
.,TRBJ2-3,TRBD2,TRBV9,CASSVAGTSGSADTQYF,TGTGCCAGCAGCGTAGCGGGGACTAGCGGGAGCGCAGATACGCAGTATTTT
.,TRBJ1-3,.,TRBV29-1,CSVERASSGNTIYF,TGCAGCGTTGAGAGGGCAAGCTCTGGAAACACCATATATTTT
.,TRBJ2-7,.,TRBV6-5,CASSKIPVGIYEQYF,TGTGCCAGCAGTAAAATCCCGGTGGGGATCTACGAGCAGTACTTC
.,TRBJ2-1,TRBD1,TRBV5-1,CASSTRTGWNEQFF,TGCGCCAGCAGCACAAGGACAGGGTGGAATGAGCAGTTCTTC
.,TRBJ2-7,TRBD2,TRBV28,CASSSPLLLAGGYEQYF,TGTGCCAGCAGTTCACCCTTACTACTAGCGGGAGGGTACGAGCAGTACTTC
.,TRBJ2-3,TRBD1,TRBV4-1,CASSQAGTGPSDTQYF,TGCGCCAGCAGCCAAGCCGGGACAGGGCCAAGTGATACGCAGTATTTT
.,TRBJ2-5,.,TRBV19,CASSIGEGGETQYF,TGTGCCAGTAGTATTGGTGAAGGGGGAGAGACCCAGTACTTC
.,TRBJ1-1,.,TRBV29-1,CSESTENTEAFF,TGCAGCGAATCGACAGAAAACACTGAAGCTTTCTTT
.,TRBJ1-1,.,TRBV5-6,CASSRNTEAFF,TGTGCCAGCAGCCGGAACACTGAAGCTTTCTTT
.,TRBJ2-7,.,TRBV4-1,CASSPYIDHYEQYF,TGCGCCAGCAGCCCGTACATAGATCACTACGAGCAGTACTTC
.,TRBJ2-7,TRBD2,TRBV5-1,CASSLGTSGAPYEQYF,TGCGCCAGCAGCCTTGGGACTAGCGGGGCCCCCTACGAGCAGTACTTC
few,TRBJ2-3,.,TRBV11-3,CASSLLGAETDTQYF,TGTGCCAGCAGCCTCCTTGGGGCAGAGACAGATACGCAGTATTTT
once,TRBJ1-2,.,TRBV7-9,CASSPGVYGYTF,TGTGCCAGCAGCCCAGGGGTCTATGGCTACACCTTC
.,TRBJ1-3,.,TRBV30,CAWSNWELSGNTIYF,TGTGCCTGGAGTAACTGGGAGCTGTCCGGAAACACCATATATTTT
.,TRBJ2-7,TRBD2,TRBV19,CASSIDGGDPYEQYF,TGTGCCAGTAGTATAGATGGGGGGGACCCCTACGAGCAGTACTTC
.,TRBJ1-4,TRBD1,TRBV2,CASGQAAGEKLFF,TGTGCCAGCGGACAGGCCGCGGGTGAAAAACTGTTTTTT
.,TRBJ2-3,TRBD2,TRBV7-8,CASSFSGGTDTQYF,TGTGCCAGCAGCTTTAGCGGGGGCACAGATACGCAGTATTTT
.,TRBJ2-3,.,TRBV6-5,CASSYQGSHTDTQYF,TGTGCCAGCAGTTATCAGGGGTCCCACACAGATACGCAGTATTTT
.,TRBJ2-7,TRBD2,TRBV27,CASTTGTSGRGEQYF,TGTGCCAGCACCACCGGGACTAGCGGGAGGGGAGAGCAGTACTTC